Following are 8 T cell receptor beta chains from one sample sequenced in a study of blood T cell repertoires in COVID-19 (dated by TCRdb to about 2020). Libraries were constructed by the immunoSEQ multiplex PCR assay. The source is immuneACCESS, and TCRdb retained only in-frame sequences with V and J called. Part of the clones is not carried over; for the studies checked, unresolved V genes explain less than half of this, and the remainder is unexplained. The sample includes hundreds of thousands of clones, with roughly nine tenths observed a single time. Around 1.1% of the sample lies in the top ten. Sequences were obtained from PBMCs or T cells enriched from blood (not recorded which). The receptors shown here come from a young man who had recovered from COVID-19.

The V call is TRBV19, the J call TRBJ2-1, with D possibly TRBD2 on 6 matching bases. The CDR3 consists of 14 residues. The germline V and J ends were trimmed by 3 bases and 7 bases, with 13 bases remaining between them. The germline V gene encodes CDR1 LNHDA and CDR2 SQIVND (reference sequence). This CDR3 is CASSIAWEDNEQFF. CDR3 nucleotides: TGTGCCAGTAGTATTGCCTGGGAGGATAATGAGCAGTTCTTC.

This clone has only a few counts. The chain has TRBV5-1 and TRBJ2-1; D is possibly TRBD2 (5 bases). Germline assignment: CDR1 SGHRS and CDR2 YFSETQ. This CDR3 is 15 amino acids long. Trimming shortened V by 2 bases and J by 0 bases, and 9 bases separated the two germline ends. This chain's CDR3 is CASSFSVISYNEQFF. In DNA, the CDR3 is TGCGCCAGCAGCTTTAGCGTAATCTCCTACAATGAGCAGTTCTTC.

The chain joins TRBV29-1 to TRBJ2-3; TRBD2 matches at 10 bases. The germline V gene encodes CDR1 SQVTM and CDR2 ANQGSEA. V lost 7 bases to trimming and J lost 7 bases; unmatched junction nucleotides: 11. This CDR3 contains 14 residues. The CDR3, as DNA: TGCAGCGCAAACCCGGGACTAGCGAGACATACGCAGTATTTT. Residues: CSANPGLARHTQYF.

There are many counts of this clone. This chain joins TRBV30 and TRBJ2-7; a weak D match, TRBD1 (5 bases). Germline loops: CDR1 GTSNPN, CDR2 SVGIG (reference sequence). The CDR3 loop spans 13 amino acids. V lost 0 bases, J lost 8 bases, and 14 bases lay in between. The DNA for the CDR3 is TGTGCCTGGAGTGTAGGAAAGGGGTCGAAGCAGTACTTC. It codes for CAWSVGKGSKQYF.

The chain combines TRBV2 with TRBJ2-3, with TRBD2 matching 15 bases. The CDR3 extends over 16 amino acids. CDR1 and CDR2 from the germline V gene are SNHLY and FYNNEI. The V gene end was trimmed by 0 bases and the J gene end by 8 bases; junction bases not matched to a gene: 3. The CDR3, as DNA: TGTGCCAGCAGTGAAGCGGAGGGACTAGCGGGAGGTACGCAGTATTTT. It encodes CASSEAEGLAGGTQYF. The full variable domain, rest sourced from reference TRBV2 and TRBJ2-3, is EPEVTQTPSHQVTQMGQEVILRCVPISNHLYFYWYRQILGQKVEFLVSFYNNEISEKSEIFDDQFSVERPDGSNFTLKIRSTKLEDSAMYFCASSEAEGLAGGTQYFGPGTRLTVL.

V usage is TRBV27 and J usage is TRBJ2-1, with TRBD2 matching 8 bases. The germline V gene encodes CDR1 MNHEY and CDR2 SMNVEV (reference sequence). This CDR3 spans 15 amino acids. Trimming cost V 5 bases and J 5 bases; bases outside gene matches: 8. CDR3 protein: CASSPTSGFHNEQFF. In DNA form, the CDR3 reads TGTGCCAGCAGTCCTACTAGCGGTTTCCACAATGAGCAGTTCTTC.

The CDR3 loop is CASSAAEGLAGYNEQFF. The CDR3 DNA follows: TGTGCCAGCAGCGCGGCAGAGGGACTAGCGGGGTACAATGAGCAGTTCTTC. The chain uses TRBV11-3 and TRBJ2-1; TRBD2 matches 13 bases. The V gene end was trimmed by 5 bases and the J gene end by 4 bases; junction bases not matched to a gene: 8. The CDR3 extends over 17 amino acids. The germline V gene has CDR1 SGHNT and CDR2 YENEEA. Variable domain in full (rest from reference TRBV11-3 and TRBJ2-1): EAGVVQSPRYKIIEKKQPVAFWCNPISGHNTLYWYLQNLGQGPELLIRYENEEAVDDSQLPKDRFSAERLKGVDSTLKIQPAELGDSAVYLCASSAAEGLAGYNEQFFGPGTRLTVL.

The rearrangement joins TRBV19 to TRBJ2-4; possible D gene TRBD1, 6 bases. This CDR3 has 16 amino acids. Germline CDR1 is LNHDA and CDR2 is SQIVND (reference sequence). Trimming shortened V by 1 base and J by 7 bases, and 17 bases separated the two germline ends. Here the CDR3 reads CASSIVGAQDRNIQYF. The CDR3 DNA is TGTGCCAGTAGTATAGTGGGGGCGCAGGATAGGAACATTCAGTACTTC.